This is a list of T cell receptor beta chains from one sample in a study of cytomegalovirus exposure and HLA in healthy donors. The data were produced by immunoSEQ multiplex PCR, yet TCRdb's version contains in-frame clones alone and is incomplete. The sample lists 150,000 to 200,000 clones, about 80% occurring once. Input material: PBMCs. The receptors were gathered from a man in his thirties or forties in good health and CMV-seropositive. CDR3s include the opening cysteine and the closing phenylalanine or tryptophan. The D gene is left open where the match is weak. The size of a clone is reported for some rows only, either as once, few or many, or as a class for expanded clones.

-	TRBV5-1	TRBD2	TRBJ2-2	CASSLVPAGGGTGELFF	TGCGCCAGCAGCTTGGTTCCAGCGGGAGGCGGCACCGGGGAGCTGTTTTTT
-	TRBV5-1	TRBD1	TRBJ2-2	CASSFLGQENTGELFF	TGCGCCAGCAGCTTCCTTGGACAGGAGAACACCGGGGAGCTGTTTTTT
-	TRBV10-1	-	TRBJ2-1	CASSEGGMLDEQFF	TGCGCCAGCAGTGAGGGCGGGATGCTTGATGAGCAGTTCTTC
-	TRBV2	TRBD1	TRBJ2-3	CASSDPGGGTDTQYF	TGTGCCAGCAGTGACCCAGGGGGAGGCACAGATACGCAGTATTTT
-	TRBV14	TRBD1	TRBJ1-1	CASSRIQGRGTEAFF	TGTGCCAGCAGCCGCATACAGGGGAGAGGAACTGAAGCTTTCTTT
-	TRBV6-1	-	TRBJ1-1	CASSQARGTEAFF	TGTGCCAGCAGTCAGGCCAGGGGCACTGAAGCTTTCTTT
-	TRBV5-6	TRBD1	TRBJ1-1	CANSGDRGYTEAFF	TGTGCCAACAGCGGAGACAGGGGTTACACTGAAGCTTTCTTT
-	TRBV4-3	-	TRBJ1-5	CASSQDRRVNQPQHF	TGCGCCAGCAGCCAAGACCGCAGGGTCAATCAGCCCCAGCATTTT
-	TRBV2	-	TRBJ1-4	CASRGQATNEKLFF	TGTGCCAGCAGGGGACAAGCCACTAATGAAAAACTGTTTTTT
-	TRBV5-4	-	TRBJ1-4	CASSLGGPTNEKLFF	TGTGCCAGCAGCTTGGGCGGGCCAACTAATGAAAAACTGTTTTTT
-	TRBV7-2	TRBD2	TRBJ2-7	CASSSGLAPSYEQYF	TGTGCCAGCAGCTCTGGACTAGCGCCTTCCTACGAGCAGTACTTC
few	TRBV19	TRBD2	TRBJ2-2	CASTDNRLGEGLTGELFF	TGTGCCAGTACAGACAACAGGTTGGGGGAGGGCCTCACCGGGGAGCTGTTTTTT
-	TRBV27	-	TRBJ1-2	CASSLQGTSGYTF	TGTGCCAGCAGTTTACAGGGGACGTCAGGCTACACCTTC
once	TRBV7-9	-	TRBJ1-2	CASSLKGVMGGYTF	TGTGCCAGCAGCTTAAAGGGGGTTATGGGTGGCTACACCTTC
-	TRBV30	-	TRBJ2-7	CAWTNRDYEQYF	TGTGCCTGGACTAACAGGGACTACGAGCAGTACTTC
-	TRBV7-2	TRBD2	TRBJ2-2	CASSLMGLAAGELFF	TGTGCCAGCAGCTTAATGGGACTAGCCGCCGGGGAGCTGTTTTTT
-	TRBV9	TRBD1	TRBJ1-4	CASSVGRTGANEKLFF	TGTGCCAGCAGCGTAGGACGTACAGGGGCTAATGAAAAACTGTTTTTT
-	TRBV10-1	-	TRBJ2-3	CASSQGQTSTDTQYF	TGCGCCAGCAGCCAAGGACAGACTAGCACAGATACGCAGTATTTT
-	TRBV9	TRBD1	TRBJ1-6	CASSPDRALGALHF	TGTGCCAGCAGCCCTGACAGGGCCCTCGGGGCCCTCCACTTT
-	TRBV18	-	TRBJ1-2	CASSSRQGGYGYTF	TGTGCCAGCTCATCCAGACAAGGGGGATATGGCTACACCTTC
-	TRBV15	-	TRBJ1-2	CATSRLGDYGYTF	TGTGCCACCAGCAGACTAGGGGACTATGGCTACACCTTC
-	TRBV5-1	-	TRBJ1-2	CASSWKAGTLNGYTF	TGCGCCAGCAGCTGGAAGGCCGGGACTTTAAATGGCTACACCTTC
few	TRBV19	TRBD2	TRBJ2-2	CASSPTSGMLNTGELFF	TGTGCCAGTAGCCCGACTAGCGGGATGCTGAACACCGGGGAGCTGTTTTTT
-	TRBV28	-	TRBJ2-7	CASSLAPDSLNSYEQYF	TGTGCCAGCAGTTTGGCCCCGGACAGCCTAAACTCCTACGAGCAGTACTTC
once	TRBV25-1	-	TRBJ2-7	CASSETGGPYEQYF	TGTGCCAGCAGTGAAACGGGGGGCCCCTACGAGCAGTACTTC
-	TRBV12-5	-	TRBJ1-3	CASGLVQVSGNTIYF	TGTGCTAGTGGTTTGGTTCAGGTCTCTGGAAACACCATATATTTT
-	TRBV5-6	-	TRBJ2-3	CASSLVVAESSDTQYF	TGTGCCAGCAGCTTGGTGGTAGCGGAGTCGTCAGATACGCAGTATTTT
-	TRBV4-3	TRBD1	TRBJ1-5	CASSQAVDRGQVNSNQPQHF	TGCGCCAGCAGCCAAGCGGTGGACAGGGGACAGGTTAATAGCAATCAGCCCCAGCATTTT
-	TRBV28	-	TRBJ2-5	CASSLYSLQETQYF	TGTGCCAGCAGTTTATACAGCCTCCAAGAGACCCAGTACTTC
few	TRBV4-1	TRBD1	TRBJ1-2	CASSAQGAIGYTF	TGCGCCAGCAGCGCACAGGGGGCTATTGGCTACACCTTC
-	TRBV19	-	TRBJ1-1	CASSISGLDTEAFF	TGTGCCAGTAGTATATCAGGGTTGGACACTGAAGCTTTCTTT
-	TRBV10-2	-	TRBJ2-1	CATGQSGNEQFF	TGCGCCACTGGACAGTCTGGCAATGAGCAGTTCTTC
-	TRBV7-6	TRBD1	TRBJ1-4	CASSSYRGANEKLFF	TGTGCCAGCAGCTCCTACAGGGGGGCTAATGAAAAACTGTTTTTT
-	TRBV19	-	TRBJ1-5	CASSPPRQVGNQPQHF	TGTGCCAGTAGCCCCCCTCGACAGGTGGGCAATCAGCCCCAGCATTTT
once	TRBV5-1	-	TRBJ2-5	CASSVTATYFQETQYF	TGCGCCAGCAGCGTGACAGCTACTTACTTCCAAGAGACCCAGTACTTC
-	TRBV11-2	-	TRBJ2-7	CASSLGTADEQYF	TGTGCCAGCAGCTTAGGGACAGCTGACGAGCAGTACTTC
-	TRBV9	TRBD1	TRBJ2-3	CASSQGGPGQPSSTDTQYF	TGTGCCAGCAGTCAAGGGGGCCCGGGACAGCCTTCTAGCACAGATACGCAGTATTTT
-	TRBV15	-	TRBJ2-6	CATSPGTTASSGANVLTF	TGTGCCACCAGCCCCGGTACGACAGCTTCCTCTGGGGCCAACGTCCTGACTTTC
-	TRBV4-2	-	TRBJ1-6	CASSQEGPRDSPLHF	TGTGCCAGCAGCCAAGAAGGCCCTCGGGATTCACCCCTCCACTTT
-	TRBV27	TRBD1	TRBJ2-7	CASSFRYRGHYEQYF	TGTGCCAGCAGTTTCCGCTACAGGGGGCACTACGAGCAGTACTTC
-	TRBV6-5	-	TRBJ2-7	CASSYSRNYEQYF	TGTGCCAGCAGTTACTCGAGGAACTACGAGCAGTACTTC
-	TRBV5-1	-	TRBJ1-1	CASSQGLGNTEAFF	TGCGCCAGCAGCCAGGGATTGGGGAACACTGAAGCTTTCTTT
-	TRBV19	-	TRBJ2-3	CASSPPADLDTQYF	TGTGCCAGTAGTCCACCCGCGGACTTGGATACGCAGTATTTT
few	TRBV5-1	TRBD1	TRBJ2-1	CASSLLGGWDSYNEQFF	TGCGCCAGCAGCTTGTTAGGGGGCTGGGACTCCTACAATGAGCAGTTCTTC
-	TRBV5-6	-	TRBJ2-7	CASSLLGSLAYEQYF	TGTGCCAGCAGCTTGCTGGGCAGCCTCGCCTACGAGCAGTACTTC
-	TRBV7-2	-	TRBJ1-2	CASSAARGNYGYTF	TGTGCCAGCAGCGCGGCCAGGGGAAACTATGGCTACACCTTC
-	TRBV27	-	TRBJ1-4	CASTGAGEKLFF	TGTGCCAGCACAGGGGCGGGTGAAAAACTGTTTTTT
-	TRBV5-1	-	TRBJ1-1	CASRTVGNTEAFF	TGCGCCAGCAGGACTGTGGGGAACACTGAAGCTTTCTTT
-	TRBV4-2	TRBD2	TRBJ2-2	CASSLASGGAYGELFF	TGTGCCAGCAGCCTAGCTAGCGGGGGGGCTTACGGGGAGCTGTTTTTT